This T cell receptor (beta chain) was recorded in a study of blood T cell repertoires in COVID-19. Study summary: Samples representing acute and convalescent COVID-19 were sourced from the United States, Italy and Spain. T cells, B-cell-depleted T cells, or PBMCs supplied cDNA or gDNA.

In the original analysis: For nucleated cells, counts were estimated from reference gene primer amplification. TCRdb's table, derived via immunoSEQ multiplex PCR, lists solely in-frame clones and lacks some. From that table come the V and J calls and clone size; the DNA was used to work out D and trimming. The repertoire consists of some 250,000 clones, with 88% occurring once and the leading ten covering 0.7%. From germline, CDR1 is MNHNS and CDR2 SASEGT. The CDR3 has 16 residues. Trimming cost V 4 bases and J 3 bases; bases outside gene matches: 8. The chain links TRBV6-1 to TRBJ2-7, with 11 nucleotides matching TRBD1. This clonotype originated in a human donor in a cohort sampled during active COVID-19. The specimen was peripheral blood. The chain's CDR3 is CASSGPRTGGFYEQYF. The DNA for the CDR3 is TGTGCCAGCAGTGGCCCTAGGACAGGGGGCTTCTACGAGCAGTACTTC.